The sequence of this T cell receptor beta chain was determined in a study of OX40 agonist ivuxolimab in advanced cancers. TCRdb's copy holds only in-frame clones and misses some; the assay was immunoSEQ multiplex PCR. The sample has more than 65,000 clones; about 88% are singletons. Study results and caveats: In a subset of nonresponders, normalized T-cell clonal expansion was also low.

Exclusion applied to patients with autoimmune disease history or systemic immunosuppression. This CDR3 comprises 15 residues. V was pared by 4 bases and J by 4 bases, with 5 bases of the junction left unmatched. Germline lookup yields CDR1 SGHRS and CDR2 YFSETQ. About this clone: Its specificity is unknown.

The receptor comes from an adult with an advanced solid tumor such as melanoma, head and neck, liver or kidney cancer. The input for sequencing was CD4+ or CD8+ T cells sorted from blood, taken in a trial of the OX40 agonist ivuxolimab. This chain joins TRBV5-1 and TRBJ1-2; TRBD1 matches 12 bases. The CDR3 sequence is CASSPGQGAVYGYTF. CDR3 coding DNA: TGCGCCAGCAGCCCGGGACAGGGGGCGGTCTATGGCTACACCTTC.